This T cell receptor beta chain was identified during a study of T cells in Graves' hyperthyroidism and ophthalmopathy. This clonotype was picked up a small number of times. The antigen remains unidentified. The CDR3 regions of TCR beta were amplified from RNA transcripts. The TCR CDR3 was amplified in a first-round RT-PCR using the HTBI primer set. TCRdb re-derived calls from the multiplex PCR reads in MiXCR, one entry per CDR3 protein. The sample has fewer than 450,000 distinct CDR3 sequences, about 17% seen once. Unmatched junction bases numbered 13, after V lost 2 bases and J lost 5 bases. Looked up from germline, CDR1 is DFQATT and CDR2 is SNEGSKA (reference sequence). This CDR3 is 19 amino acids long. The diagnoses drew upon clinical symptoms, serum thyroxine and TRAb, thyroid ultrasound and orbital computed tomography. Around 9.9 ml of fresh peripheral blood supplied the PBMCs. Regarding the study as a whole: Most thyroid clonotypes expanded above 0.001 were also detected in blood.

V is TRBV20-1 and J is TRBJ2-3, with 16 bases identical to TRBD2. The sequencing sample was made of blood. The TCR was taken from a young woman with Graves' hyperthyroidism that later progressed to Graves' ophthalmopathy. CDR3 bases: TGCAGTGCTAGACTGGGACTAGCGGGAGGGCCCTTGCGAGGAGATACGCAGTATTTT. The encoded protein is CSARLGLAGGPLRGDTQYF.